The following is a T cell receptor (beta chain) sequence with its context. The ends lost 11 bases at V and 2 bases at J; junction bases unmatched: 11. The CDR3 length is 16 residues. The germline gives CDR1 WNHNN, CDR2 SYGVQD (reference sequence). The data were taken from a study of blood T cell repertoires in COVID-19. Study information: The United States, Italy and Spain were the sources of the acute and convalescent COVID-19 samples. In each case, the material was cDNA or gDNA derived from T cells, B-cell-depleted T cells, or PBMCs.

Authors' methods: Estimation of nucleated cell counts relied on the amplification of reference gene primers. Libraries were prepared by immunoSEQ multiplex PCR; TCRdb keeps only in-frame clonotypes and omits some of them. That table is the source of V, J and clone size, and D and trimming were worked out from the DNA. The table includes approximately 82,000 clones, around 92% detected once. Sequencing was performed on peripheral blood. This rearrangement joins TRBV10-1 to TRBJ2-4, with 11 bases that match TRBD2. This receptor was taken from a woman in her sixties or seventies with active COVID-19. The CDR3 is CAGTGLAGGTKNIQYF. The CDR3 DNA follows: TGCGCCGGAACGGGGCTAGCGGGAGGTACCAAAAACATTCAGTACTTC.